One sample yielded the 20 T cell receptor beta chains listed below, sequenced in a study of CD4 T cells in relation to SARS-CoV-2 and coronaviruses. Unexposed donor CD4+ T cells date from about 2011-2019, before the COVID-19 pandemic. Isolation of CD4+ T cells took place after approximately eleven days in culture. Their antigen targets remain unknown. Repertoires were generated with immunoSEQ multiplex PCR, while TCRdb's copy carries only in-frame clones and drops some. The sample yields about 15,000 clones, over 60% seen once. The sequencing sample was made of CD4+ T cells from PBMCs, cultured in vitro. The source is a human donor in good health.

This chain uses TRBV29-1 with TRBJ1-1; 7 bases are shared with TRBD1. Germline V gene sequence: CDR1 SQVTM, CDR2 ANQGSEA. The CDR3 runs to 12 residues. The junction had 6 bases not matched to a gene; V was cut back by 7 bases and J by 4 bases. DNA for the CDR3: TGCAGCGCCGAGGGGGCGCGCACTGAAGCTTTCTTT. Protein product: CSAEGARTEAFF.

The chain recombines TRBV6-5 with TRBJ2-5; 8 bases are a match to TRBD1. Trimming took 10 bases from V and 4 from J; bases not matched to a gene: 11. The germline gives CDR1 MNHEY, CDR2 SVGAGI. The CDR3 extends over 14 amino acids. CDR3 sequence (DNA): TGTGCCAATAGTCTTACAGGGGGAGGAGAGACCCAGTACTTC. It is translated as CANSLTGGGETQYF.

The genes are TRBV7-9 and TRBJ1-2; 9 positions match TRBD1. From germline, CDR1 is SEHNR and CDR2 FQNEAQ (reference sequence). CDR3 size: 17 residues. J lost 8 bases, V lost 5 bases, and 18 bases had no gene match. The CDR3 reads CASSTIPRGQGTRGYTF. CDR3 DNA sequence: TGTGCCAGCAGCACTATTCCCCGGGGACAGGGAACGCGAGGCTACACCTTC.

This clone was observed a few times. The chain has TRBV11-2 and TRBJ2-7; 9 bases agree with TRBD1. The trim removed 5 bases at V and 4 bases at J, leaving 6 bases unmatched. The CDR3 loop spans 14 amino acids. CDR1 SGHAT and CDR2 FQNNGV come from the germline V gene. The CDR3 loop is CASSPRDRVYEQYF. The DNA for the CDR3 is TGTGCCAGCAGCCCACGGGACAGGGTGTACGAGCAGTACTTC.

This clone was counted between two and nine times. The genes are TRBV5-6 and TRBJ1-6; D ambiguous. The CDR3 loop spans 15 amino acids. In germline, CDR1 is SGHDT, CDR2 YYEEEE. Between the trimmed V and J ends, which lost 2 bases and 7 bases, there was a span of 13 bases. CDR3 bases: TGTGCCAGCAGCTTCCCAGACGGGGTCAATTCACCCCTCCACTTT. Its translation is CASSFPDGVNSPLHF.

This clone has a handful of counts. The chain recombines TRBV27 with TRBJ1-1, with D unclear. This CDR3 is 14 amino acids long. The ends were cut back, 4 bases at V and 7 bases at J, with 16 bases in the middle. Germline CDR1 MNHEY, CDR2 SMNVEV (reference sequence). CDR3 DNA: TGTGCCAGCAGTTCCACCTTTGGAGCCCTTGAAGCTTTCTTT. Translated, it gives CASSSTFGALEAFF.

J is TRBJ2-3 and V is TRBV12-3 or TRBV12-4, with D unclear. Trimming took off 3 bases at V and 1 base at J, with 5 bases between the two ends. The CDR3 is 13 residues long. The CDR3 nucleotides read TGTGCCAGCAGTTTGAGACGCACAGATACGCAGTATTTT. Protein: CASSLRRTDTQYF.

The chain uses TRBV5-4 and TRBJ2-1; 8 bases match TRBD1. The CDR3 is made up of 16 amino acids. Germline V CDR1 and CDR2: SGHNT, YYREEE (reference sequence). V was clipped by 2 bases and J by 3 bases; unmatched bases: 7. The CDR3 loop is CASSLAGTGIYNEQFF. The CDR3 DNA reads TGTGCCAGCAGCTTAGCCGGGACAGGAATCTACAATGAGCAGTTCTTC. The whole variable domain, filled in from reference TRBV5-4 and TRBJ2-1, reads ETGVTQSPTHLIKTRGQQVTLRCSSQSGHNTVSWYQQALGQGPQFIFQYYREEENGRGNFPPRFSGLQFPNYSSELNVNALELDDSALYLCASSLAGTGIYNEQFFGPGTRLTVL.

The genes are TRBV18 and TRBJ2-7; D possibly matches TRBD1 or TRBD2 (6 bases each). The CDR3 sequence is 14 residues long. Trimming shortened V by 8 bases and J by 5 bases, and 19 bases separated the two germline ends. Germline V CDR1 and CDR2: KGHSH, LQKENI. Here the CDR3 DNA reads TGTGCCAGCCAATCGAATCCAGGGGAGGACGAGCAGTACTTC. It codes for CASQSNPGEDEQYF.

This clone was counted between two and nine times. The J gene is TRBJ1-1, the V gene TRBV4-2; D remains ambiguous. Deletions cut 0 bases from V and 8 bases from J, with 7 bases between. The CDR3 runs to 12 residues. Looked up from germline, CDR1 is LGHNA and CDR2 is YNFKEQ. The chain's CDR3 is CASSQDQYEAFF. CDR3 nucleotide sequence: TGTGCCAGCAGCCAAGATCAATACGAAGCTTTCTTT.

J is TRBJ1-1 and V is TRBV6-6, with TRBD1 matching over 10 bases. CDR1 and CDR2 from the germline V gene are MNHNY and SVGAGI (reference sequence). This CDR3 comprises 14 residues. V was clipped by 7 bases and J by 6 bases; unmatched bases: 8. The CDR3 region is CASTSDRGLAEAFF. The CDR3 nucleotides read TGTGCCAGCACCTCGGACAGGGGGTTAGCTGAAGCTTTCTTT.

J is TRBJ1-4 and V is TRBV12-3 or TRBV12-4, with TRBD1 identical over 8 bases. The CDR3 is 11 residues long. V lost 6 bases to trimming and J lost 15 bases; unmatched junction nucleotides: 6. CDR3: CASSRGQVLFF. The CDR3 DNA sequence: TGTGCCAGCAGCCGGGGACAGGTGTTGTTTTTT.

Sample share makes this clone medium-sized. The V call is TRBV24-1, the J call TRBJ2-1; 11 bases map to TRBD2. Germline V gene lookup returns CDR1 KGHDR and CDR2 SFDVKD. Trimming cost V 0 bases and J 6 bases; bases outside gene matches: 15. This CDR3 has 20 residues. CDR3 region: CATSDLRVAGGPKKGNEQFF. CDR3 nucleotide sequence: TGTGCCACCAGTGATTTGCGCGTAGCGGGAGGGCCAAAAAAGGGCAATGAGCAGTTCTTC.

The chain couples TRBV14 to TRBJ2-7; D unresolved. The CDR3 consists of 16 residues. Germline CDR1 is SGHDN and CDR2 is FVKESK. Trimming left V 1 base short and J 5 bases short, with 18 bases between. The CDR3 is CASSQVEGFPGNEQYF. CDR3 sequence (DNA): TGTGCCAGCAGCCAAGTGGAAGGGTTTCCAGGTAACGAGCAGTACTTC.

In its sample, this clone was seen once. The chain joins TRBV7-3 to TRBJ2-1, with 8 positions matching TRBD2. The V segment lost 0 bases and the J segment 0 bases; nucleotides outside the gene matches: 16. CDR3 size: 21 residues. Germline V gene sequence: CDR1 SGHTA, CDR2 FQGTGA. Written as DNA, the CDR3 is TGTGCCAGCAGCTTAACCCCGTCCGGGGGGGGGTGGACTAGCTCCTACAATGAGCAGTTCTTC. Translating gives CASSLTPSGGGWTSSYNEQFF.

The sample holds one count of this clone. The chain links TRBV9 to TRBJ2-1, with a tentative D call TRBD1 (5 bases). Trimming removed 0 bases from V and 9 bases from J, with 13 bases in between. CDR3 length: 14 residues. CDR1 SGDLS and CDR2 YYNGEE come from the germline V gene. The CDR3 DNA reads TGTGCCAGCAGCGTAGAGCTTAGGGGCTCTGAGCAGTTCTTC. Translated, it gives CASSVELRGSEQFF.

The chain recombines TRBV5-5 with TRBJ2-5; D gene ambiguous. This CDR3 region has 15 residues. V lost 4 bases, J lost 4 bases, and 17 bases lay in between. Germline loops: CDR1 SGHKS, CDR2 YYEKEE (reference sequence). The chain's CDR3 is CASSLNSAYGETQYF. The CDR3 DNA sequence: TGTGCCAGCAGCCTCAATTCGGCGTATGGAGAGACCCAGTACTTC.

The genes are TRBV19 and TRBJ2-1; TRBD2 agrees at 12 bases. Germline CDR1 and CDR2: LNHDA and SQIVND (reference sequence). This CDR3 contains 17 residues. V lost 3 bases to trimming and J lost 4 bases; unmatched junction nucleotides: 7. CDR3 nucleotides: TGTGCCAGTAGTATTGGACTAGCGGGAACTGTTTACAATGAGCAGTTCTTC. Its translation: CASSIGLAGTVYNEQFF.

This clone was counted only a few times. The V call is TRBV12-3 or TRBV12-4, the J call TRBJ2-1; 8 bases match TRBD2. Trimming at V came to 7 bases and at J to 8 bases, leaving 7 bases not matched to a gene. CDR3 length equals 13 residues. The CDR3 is CASTGTSSDEQFF. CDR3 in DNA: TGTGCCAGCACAGGGACTAGTAGCGATGAGCAGTTCTTC.

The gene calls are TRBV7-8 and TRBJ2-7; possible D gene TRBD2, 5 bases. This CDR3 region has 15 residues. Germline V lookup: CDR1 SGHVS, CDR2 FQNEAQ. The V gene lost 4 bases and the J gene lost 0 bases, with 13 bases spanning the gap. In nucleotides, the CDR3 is TGTGCCAGCAGCTCCTCGGGGTACCTCTCCTACGAGCAGTACTTC. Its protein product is CASSSSGYLSYEQYF. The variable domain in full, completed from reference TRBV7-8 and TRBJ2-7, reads GAGVSQSPRYKVAKRGQDVALRCDPISGHVSLFWYQQALGQGPEFLTYFQNEAQLDKSGLPSDRFFAERPEGSVSTLKIQRTQQEDSAVYLCASSSSGYLSYEQYFGPGTRLTVT.